The 5 T cell receptor beta chains given below trace back to one sample, sequenced in a study of blood T cell repertoires in COVID-19. The data were produced by immunoSEQ multiplex PCR, yet TCRdb's version contains in-frame clones alone and is incomplete. The profile shows more than 150,000 clones, about 87% of them singletons. Material for sequencing was peripheral blood. The origin of the receptors is a woman younger than 35 who had recovered from COVID-19.

The chain recombines TRBV5-4 with TRBJ2-1; tentative D call: TRBD2 (6 bases). CDR3 length: 12 amino acids. Trimming removed 6 bases at V and 7 bases at J, with 11 bases between. Germline CDR1 is SGHNT and CDR2 is YYREEE (reference sequence). CDR3: CASNFGGNEQFF. CDR3 nucleotide sequence: TGTGCCAGCAACTTTGGGGGGAATGAGCAGTTCTTC.

This clone was detected once. The chain couples TRBV5-6 to TRBJ2-2; D is unresolved. The V gene's germline CDR1 is SGHDT and CDR2 YYEEEE. Trimming pared 1 base from V and 3 bases from J, leaving 13 bases between. The CDR3 is 16 residues long. CDR3 region: CASSLTTGSDTGELFF. CDR3 sequence (DNA): TGTGCCAGCAGCTTGACTACCGGGTCAGACACCGGGGAGCTGTTTTTT.

This rearrangement joins TRBV27 to TRBJ2-7; the match to TRBD1 covers 8 bases. The germline V gene has CDR1 MNHEY and CDR2 SMNVEV (reference sequence). The CDR3 contains 12 residues. V gave up 5 bases and J gave up 6 bases; unmatched junction bases: 3. CDR3 in amino acids: CASSDRGSEQYV. The CDR3 nucleotides read TGTGCCAGCAGTGACAGGGGAAGCGAGCAGTACGTC.

The chain uses TRBV13 and TRBJ2-5; 11 nucleotides match TRBD1. This CDR3 has 15 amino acids. The germline gives CDR1 PRHDT, CDR2 FYEKMQ (reference sequence). The V gene end was trimmed by 5 bases and the J gene end by 5 bases; junction bases not matched to a gene: 7. The CDR3 DNA follows: TGTGCCAGCAGCCCCCGGACAGGGGGCAGGGAGACCCAGTACTTC. Protein product: CASSPRTGGRETQYF.

The chain recombines TRBV21-1 with TRBJ2-3; the table's D call, TRBD1, was not checked against the DNA. TRBV21-1 is designated a pseudogene. CDR3 size: 16 residues. This CDR3 is CASSSPGHLLTDTQYF. The DNA of the CDR3 is TGTGCCAGCAGCTCACCGGGACACCTTTTGACAGATACGCAGTATTTT.